The 3 T cell receptor beta chains given below trace back to one sample, sequenced in a study of blood T cell repertoires in COVID-19. Repertoires were generated with immunoSEQ multiplex PCR, while TCRdb's copy carries only in-frame clones and drops some. Of fewer than 250,000 clones in the sample, roughly 84% are singletons; the top ten hold under 12%. Sequencing was done on a sample of peripheral blood. The receptor source for this set is an elderly woman with COVID-19, enrolled during active disease.

CDR3 in amino acids: CASSLRDRGYTGELFF. The CDR3 DNA sequence: TGTGCCAGCAGCTTACGGGACAGGGGGTACACCGGGGAGCTGTTTTTT. This chain connects TRBV7-2 to TRBJ2-2; 11 nucleotides match TRBD1. With 2 bases clipped from V and 3 bases from J, the junction kept 2 bases outside the gene matches. This CDR3 is 16 amino acids long. Germline V gene data show CDR1 as SGHTA and CDR2 as FQGNSA.

The rearrangement links TRBV6-9 to TRBJ2-7; D is possibly TRBD2 (5 bases). This CDR3 is built from 13 residues. Germline V CDR1 and CDR2: MNHGY, SVAAGI. V was pared by 6 bases and J by 6 bases, with 15 bases between. CDR3 sequence reads: CASRLTNRREQYV. CDR3 nucleotide sequence: TGTGCCAGCAGGCTGACTAATCGGCGCGAGCAGTACGTC.

The J gene is TRBJ1-1, the V gene TRBV7-8; perhaps TRBD1 as D (5 bases). Germline CDR1 reads SGHVS; CDR2 reads FQNEAQ. The length of the CDR3 is 15 residues. V dropped 0 bases and J dropped 1 base, with 9 bases sitting between them. DNA for the CDR3: TGTGCCAGCAGCTTAGCGGTGGGGGGGAACACTGAAGCTTTCTTT. It codes for CASSLAVGGNTEAFF. Using reference TRBV7-8 and TRBJ1-1 for the parts outside the CDR3, the full variable domain is GAGVSQSPRYKVAKRGQDVALRCDPISGHVSLFWYQQALGQGPEFLTYFQNEAQLDKSGLPSDRFFAERPEGSVSTLKIQRTQQEDSAVYLCASSLAVGGNTEAFFGQGTRLTVV.